There are a few counts of the clone carrying this TCR beta chain. This sample is drawn from a study of patients and donors after allogeneic stem cell transplantation. Germline V gene sequence: CDR1 LGHNA, CDR2 YNFKEQ. Trimming cost V 1 base and J 8 bases, with 11 bases left between them. The CDR3 sequence is 14 residues long. TCRdb itself ran the RT-PCR reads through MiXCR, one entry per CDR3 protein. In the table there are 400,000 to 500,000 distinct CDR3 sequences, around 15% of which are singletons. The rearrangement links TRBV4-2 to TRBJ1-4; D perhaps matches TRBD1 (5 bases). The specimen sequenced was blood, either unsorted or a sorted T cell fraction (not recorded which). This clonotype originated in a human donor who was either an allogeneic HSCT recipient or a stem cell or donor lymphocyte infusion donor (not recorded which). It is not recorded whose cells these are; they may come from a transplant donor. The CDR3: CASSQGQGEEKLFF. CDR3 bases: TGTGCCAGCAGCCAAGGGCAGGGTGAAGAAAAACTGTTTTTT.